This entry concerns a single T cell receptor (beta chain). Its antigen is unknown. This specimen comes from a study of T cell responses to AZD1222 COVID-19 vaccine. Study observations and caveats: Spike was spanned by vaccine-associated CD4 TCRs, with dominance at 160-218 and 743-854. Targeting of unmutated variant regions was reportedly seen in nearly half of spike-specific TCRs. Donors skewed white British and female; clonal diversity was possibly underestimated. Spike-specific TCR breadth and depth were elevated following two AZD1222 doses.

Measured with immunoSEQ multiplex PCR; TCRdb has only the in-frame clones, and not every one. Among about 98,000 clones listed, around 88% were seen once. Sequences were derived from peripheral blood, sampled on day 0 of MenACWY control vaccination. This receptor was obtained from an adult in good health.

The DNA of the CDR3 is TGTGCCAGCTCACCCAACGCGGGAGCCGATCAGCCCCAGCATTTT. Amino acids: CASSPNAGADQPQHF. The V and J genes are TRBV18 and TRBJ1-5; D not certain. CDR3 length: 15 amino acids. Germline assignment: CDR1 KGHSH and CDR2 LQKENI. The V gene lost 3 bases and the J gene lost 5 bases, with 14 bases spanning the gap.